This TCR beta chain was identified during a study of control samples from healthy donors and cancer patients. Generated by immunoSEQ multiplex PCR, the TCRdb table keeps only in-frame clones and is missing some. The sample comprises about 85,000 clones, 90% of which are singletons, and more than 3.5% rests with the top ten. Germline V gene sequence: CDR1 SGHAT, CDR2 FQNNGV. V was clipped by 5 bases and J by 4 bases, with 20 bases between them. The CDR3 sequence is 16 residues long. This chain uses TRBV11-2 with TRBJ2-5, with D perhaps TRBD1 or TRBD2 (7 bases each). Sequences were obtained from blood. The clonotype comes from a woman aged 18-29 years in good health. Here the CDR3 reads CASSGTGARGRETQYF. In DNA form, the CDR3 reads TGTGCCAGCAGCGGCACAGGGGCGCGGGGGCGAGAGACCCAGTACTTC.